These T cell receptor beta chains were read from a single sample in a study of TIL therapy for anti-PD-1-resistant metastatic lung cancer. This table comes from immunoSEQ multiplex PCR, and its TCRdb copy is limited to in-frame clones, with some not included. The sample comprises about 7,000 clones, about 63% of which are singletons, and approximately 8.4% rests with the top ten. The source was tumor tissue, collected at baseline. These receptors were taken from a person between 25 and 80 years old with non-small cell lung cancer. Both conserved end residues are part of each CDR3. The D gene is left open where the match is weak. The size entry is marked missing in some rows and otherwise reads once, few, many or a size class.

cdr3_nt cdr3_aa v_call clone_size j_call d_call
TGTGCCAGCAGTGAGGTTCGAGCGGGCACAGATACGCAGTATTTT CASSEVRAGTDTQYF TRBV6-1 NA TRBJ2-3 NA
TGCAGCATTGTCGGGGGCCTCAAATTCACAGATACGCAGTATTTT CSIVGGLKFTDTQYF TRBV29-1 NA TRBJ2-3 NA
TGTGCCAGCAGTCAAGACAGGCCCAACACCGGGGAGCTGTTTTTT CASSQDRPNTGELFF TRBV27 NA TRBJ2-2 NA
TGTGCCTGGAGTGTATCGGGGTTGTATTCACCCCTCCACTTT CAWSVSGLYSPLHF TRBV30 few TRBJ1-6 NA
TGTGCCAGCAACCACATCCCCCCCCAGGGGGGGAATCAGCCCCAGCATTTT CASNHIPPQGGNQPQHF TRBV6-4 NA TRBJ1-5 TRBD1
TGTGCCAGTAGTTCGACAGGGAAAAGCGAGACCCAGTACTTC CASSSTGKSETQYF TRBV19 NA TRBJ2-5 TRBD1
TGTGCCAGCCGTGGGGGCAGGGCCACTGAAGCTTTCTTT CASRGGRATEAFF TRBV12-3/TRBV12-4 NA TRBJ1-1 NA
TGTGCCAGCAGTTTGGGGGGGCCCACTGAAGCTTTCTTT CASSLGGPTEAFF TRBV12-3/TRBV12-4 NA TRBJ1-1 NA
TGTGCCACCAGTGATGCGGGACAGAGTAACACAGATACGCAGTATTTT CATSDAGQSNTDTQYF TRBV24-1 few TRBJ2-3 NA
TGCAGTGCACAAATGGTACCCCCGTTC CSAQMVPPF TRBV20-1 NA TRBJ2-7 NA
TGTGCCATCAGTGCGGGGAGGCGGGAACTGGACGAGCAGTACTTC CAISAGRRELDEQYF TRBV10-3 NA TRBJ2-7 NA
TGTGCCAGCAGCTTGGGGCAGGCTAGCGGGTTTAATGAGCAGTTCTTC CASSLGQASGFNEQFF TRBV7-6 NA TRBJ2-1 TRBD2
TGCGCCAGCACCAACCAGTCTACTACCGGGCCCTGGCCCGCGGGGGACTCCACAGATACGCAGTATTTT CASTNQSTTGPWPAGDSTDTQYF TRBV23-1 NA TRBJ2-3 TRBD2
TGTGCCAGTAGTATGGCTCGCGGGGTAGGGGGCACAGATACGCAGTATTTT CASSMARGVGGTDTQYF TRBV19 few TRBJ2-3 NA
TGTGCCAGCAGACGGGCCAGGGGTACTTCCGGGGAGCTGTTTTTT CASRRARGTSGELFF TRBV27 once TRBJ2-2 NA
TGTGCCAGCAGGATTTCAAGCTCCTACGAGCAGTACTTC CASRISSSYEQYF TRBV6-5 NA TRBJ2-7 NA
TGTGCCTGGAGTGCCTTTACAGGGTTGGAAGCTTTCTTT CAWSAFTGLEAFF TRBV30 NA TRBJ1-1 NA
TGTGCCAGCAGCCCCTCGGGGGGCGTATTTGATACGCAGTATTTT CASSPSGGVFDTQYF TRBV6-5 NA TRBJ2-3 NA
TGTGCCAGCAGCTTAGGAGGGAACGGCTACACCTTC CASSLGGNGYTF TRBV7-2 once TRBJ1-2 NA
TGCAGCGGGGAAACAGGAGAAGAGACCCAGTACTTC CSGETGEETQYF TRBV29-1 NA TRBJ2-5 NA
TGTGCCAGCAGTTACTCGACGGTTAATTCACCCCTCCACTTT CASSYSTVNSPLHF TRBV6-2/TRBV6-3 NA TRBJ1-6 NA
TGTGCCAGCAGCCCGGCTTCCGCCGAGACCCAGTACTTC CASSPASAETQYF TRBV7-9 NA TRBJ2-5 NA
TGTGCCAGTAGTATAGGACGGCGGTGGGGAAACCAGCCCCAGCATTTT CASSIGRRWGNQPQHF TRBV19 NA TRBJ1-5 NA
TGTGCCAGCAGGCTACTCTCTGGGGCCAACGTCCTGACTTTC CASRLLSGANVLTF TRBV27 NA TRBJ2-6 NA
TGTGCCAGCAGGAAGGAGGACTATGGCTACACCTTC CASRKEDYGYTF TRBV27 NA TRBJ1-2 NA
TGTGCCAGCAGCGGGCAGGGATTACTCTCCTATAATTCACCCCTCCACTTT CASSGQGLLSYNSPLHF TRBV9 NA TRBJ1-6 NA
TGTGCCAGCAGCTTCACTTCCAACACTGAAGCTTTCTTT CASSFTSNTEAFF TRBV5-5 NA TRBJ1-1 NA
TGTGCCAGCAGTTCCCTACTGCCGGCTGTCGGGTACGAGCAGTACTTC CASSSLLPAVGYEQYF TRBV28 NA TRBJ2-7 NA
TGTGCCAGCAGCGTAGCGGGGGGTGGCTCAGATACGCAGTATTTT CASSVAGGGSDTQYF TRBV9 few TRBJ2-3 TRBD2
TGTGCCAGCAGTTGGAGACGCACAGATACGCAGTATTTT CASSWRRTDTQYF TRBV6-5 NA TRBJ2-3 NA
TGTGCCAGCAGTCCCCGTACAGGGGGACATTCACCCCTCCACTTT CASSPRTGGHSPLHF TRBV28 NA TRBJ1-6 TRBD1
TGTGCCAGCAGTTCACAGGGGAGCTCCTATAATTCACCCCTCCACTTT CASSSQGSSYNSPLHF TRBV28 NA TRBJ1-6 TRBD1
TGTGCCAGCAGTGGTACCGGGAGGGGCTACGAGCAGTACTTC CASSGTGRGYEQYF TRBV2 NA TRBJ2-7 TRBD2
TGTGCCAGCAAGGGCAGGGCGCACACTGAAGCTTTCTTT CASKGRAHTEAFF TRBV2 NA TRBJ1-1 NA
TGTGCCAGCAGCTTAGGGGGGGTCGGAGATACGCAGTATTTT CASSLGGVGDTQYF TRBV7-7 NA TRBJ2-3 NA
TGTGCCAGCAGTGAGGGACAGGGGGCAGATACGCAGTATTTT CASSEGQGADTQYF TRBV6-4 NA TRBJ2-3 TRBD1
TGTGCCAGCAGCTTAGACAATAACTATGGCTACACCTTC CASSLDNNYGYTF TRBV7-2 NA TRBJ1-2 NA
TGTGCCAGCAGCTTAGGTCCCCAGGTGAACACTGAAGCTTTCTTT CASSLGPQVNTEAFF TRBV7-3 once TRBJ1-1 NA
TGTGCCAGCAGTGAACGGACAGGGTGGGGTGAGCAGTACTTC CASSERTGWGEQYF TRBV6-1 NA TRBJ2-7 TRBD1
TGTGCCTGGAGTGATTTATCGGAGGGAAAACTGTTTTTT CAWSDLSEGKLFF TRBV30 NA TRBJ1-4 NA
TGTGCCAGCAGTCCCCAGGGGAATAGCAATCAGCCCCGGCATTTT CASSPQGNSNQPRHF TRBV2 NA TRBJ1-5 NA
TGCGCCAGCAGCAATAGACAAGCCGTGACCAACGTCCTGACTTTC CASSNRQAVTNVLTF TRBV5-1 NA TRBJ2-6 NA
TGTGCCAGCAGCTTGGGTGCATATGATACGCAGTATTTT CASSLGAYDTQYF TRBV7-8 NA TRBJ2-3 NA
TGTGCCAGCAGTGAAAGGGAGGGGCCTTCACCCCTCCACTTT CASSEREGPSPLHF TRBV2 large TRBJ1-6 NA
TGTGCCAGCAGCTCCAGACGACAGGGAAATTATAGGGGGGAGCTGTTTTTT CASSSRRQGNYRGELFF TRBV7-8 NA TRBJ2-2 TRBD1
TGTGCCAGCAGCCTCCAAAGGACAGCGTCTAACTATGGCTACACCTTC CASSLQRTASNYGYTF TRBV21-1 large TRBJ1-2 NA
TGCAGTGCTAGTCGGACAGGGCGAGAGACCCAGTACTTC CSASRTGRETQYF TRBV20-1 once TRBJ2-5 TRBD1
TGTGCCAGCAGTTTATCCGGGAAGGGAGATACGCAGTATTTT CASSLSGKGDTQYF TRBV28 NA TRBJ2-3 NA
TGTGCCTGGAGTGTAGGGCCTAGGGAGCAGTTCTTC CAWSVGPREQFF TRBV30 few TRBJ2-1 NA
TGTGCCAGCAGCTTGGTCGCGACAGGGTTTGCGGGAGCCCCCTACAATGAGCAGTTCTTC CASSLVATGFAGAPYNEQFF TRBV5-5 once TRBJ2-1 NA
TGTGCCAGCAGCCCACGGGGGGGCCCCTACGAGCAGTACTTC CASSPRGGPYEQYF TRBV3-1/TRBV3-2 few TRBJ2-7 TRBD2
TGTGCCAGCAGCTTGTCTCCGACTAGCGGGATGAACAATGAGCAGTTCTTC CASSLSPTSGMNNEQFF TRBV5-5 NA TRBJ2-1 TRBD2
TGTGCCACCCTGAGAAGTGGGGCCTCACCCCTCCACTTT CATLRSGASPLHF TRBV24-1 once TRBJ1-6 NA
TGTGCCAGCAGCCCCTGGACAGGGGGCAACGAGCAGTACTTC CASSPWTGGNEQYF TRBV9 medium-sized TRBJ2-7 TRBD1
TGTGCCATCAGGAGGGACAGGTCAGGTGCAGATACGCAGTATTTT CAIRRDRSGADTQYF TRBV10-3 once TRBJ2-3 TRBD1
TGTGCCAGCTCGCGACAGGGGTACAGCTACAATGAGCAGTTCTTC CASSRQGYSYNEQFF TRBV18 medium-sized TRBJ2-1 TRBD1
TGTGCCAGCTCACCACCTACTCCCCGGGGCTACACCTTC CASSPPTPRGYTF TRBV18 few TRBJ1-2 NA